This T cell receptor beta chain originates from a study of cytomegalovirus exposure and HLA in healthy donors (dated by TCRdb to the late 2010s). Notes on the research overall: According to an earlier analysis of a few hundred of the donors, about 179 million T cells yielded over 100 million unique TCR beta sequences and approximately 300 Gb of sequence data. The later analysis used no new phenotypic data to find candidate immune exposures, relying instead on TCR beta sequences and their occurrence across donors. Alongside the repertoire data, information on donor age, sex, ethnicity and CMV serostatus was compiled. Every repertoire in the discovery cohort had been generated on one and the same sequencing platform. In an earlier analysis of more than 550 of the donors, high-throughput TCR beta sequencing was used to judge whether each TCR beta V gene segment behaved as functional or pseudogenic. Across under 500 genotyped donors of the cohort, an average of approximately 240,000 unique TCR beta nucleotide sequences per donor were sequenced, and roughly a sixth of those sequences were non-productive. In a later analysis, previously published TCR beta repertoires from roughly 710 donors were re-analyzed and high-resolution HLA genotyping was added so that TCR occurrence patterns could be studied. The study used immunosequencing to profile the T cell repertoires of approximately 690 subjects and linked those repertoires to cytomegalovirus serostatus. HLA typing included class I and class II loci at four-digit resolution. Roughly 5 DR-DQ haplotypes were treated as single units for association and clustering because of strong linkage in the cohort. Typing coverage differed by locus: A, B, C, DRB1 and DQB1 were typed in about 629-630 donors, DQA1 in 500 to 550, DPA1 in over 600, and DPB1 in about 450. To predict cytomegalovirus infection status, the study combined high-throughput TCR immunosequencing, statistical association of individual TCRs with disease status, and machine learning. The study was designed to test whether signatures of past pathogen exposure could be identified by cataloging public T cell receptors. A separate validation cohort of about 110 different subjects was used in addition to the roughly 720-subject first cohort. The genetic ancestry cluster associated with self-reported Caucasian donors included around 76% of the 300 to 450 genotyped donors. In a later genetic analysis, genome-wide SNP genotypes for about 65% of the roughly 700 donors were used, and that subset was treated as a discovery cohort. Approximately 310 gigabases of sequencing data and tens of millions of unique TCR sequences were included in an early release covering about 600 HLA-typed donors.

Beyond this particular receptor, the publication reports: In a later analysis, several top co-occurrence clusters were reported to appear linked to parvovirus B19, influenza, CMV and Epstein-Barr virus. HLA typing was unavailable for some donors at each locus, so association tests used only the typed subset. A further reported finding was that TCR beta sequences accurately predicted the HLA-A and HLA-B alleles for most subjects in the first cohort. According to a later analysis, most CMV-associated TCR beta chains appeared to be HLA-restricted, and the HLA associations seemed to be driven largely by CMV exposure. The classifier was reported to diagnose cytomegalovirus status with high specificity and sensitivity in both the original and validation cohorts. A total of about 180 TCR beta chains were listed by the study as associated with cytomegalovirus. A later genetic analysis reported fewer N-insertions in productive TCRs among donors in an Asian-associated ancestry cluster than the approximately 700-donor mean. This cohort had only TCR beta chains sequenced, and the lack of alpha or paired-chain data limited which features could be detected. Immune exposure information for the cohort was limited to CMV serostatus. At a false discovery rate of 0.05, a later analysis linked some 18,000 TCR beta sequences to specific HLA alleles. While some public TCRs were present in many individuals, most TCR sequences turned up only very rarely across donors. In an earlier analysis of approximately 590 of the donors, most TCR beta V segments were observed in productive rearrangements about 87% or about 30% of the time, broadly matching IMGT annotations. In vitro tests confirmed that three of the cytomegalovirus-associated TCR beta chains recognize cytomegalovirus antigens. A later analysis found that TCR association rates varied across HLA loci, with DRB1 alleles showing the most associated TCRs and HLA-C alleles the fewest. A cluster of highly shared sequence variants was judged likely to represent a technical artifact of the sequencing pipeline. An association between a missense DCLRE1C variant and V-gene and J-gene trimming of TCR beta chains was found in a later genetic analysis and replicated in an independent cohort. When HLA alleles, especially DR and DQ, strongly co-occurred, TCR associations were difficult to assign to individual alleles. According to the authors, the approach could potentially be generalized to other disease states and immunological phenotypes. Roughly uniform sequencing depth across donors was assumed in presence/absence analyses, although this assumption may not hold. Correlated functional status among segregating V segments might be attributable to linkage disequilibrium, but an unknown experimental factor could not be ruled out. In a later analysis, HLA-associated TCR beta chains were found to be more clonally expanded and to have lower generation probabilities than equally common non-associated chains. About 15 rarely observed V segments, including chromosome 9 orphons, were excluded from the earlier analysis of approximately 500 of the donors because counts were too low.

To prepare the library, the immunoSEQ multiplex PCR assay was applied. The multiplex PCR relied on a mix of 60 forward primers for TCR Vbeta segments and 13 reverse primers for TCR Jbeta segments. A multiplex PCR assay on genomic DNA amplified the CDR3 region of rearranged TCR beta genes. Amplified TCR beta libraries were sequenced as 87-base-pair reads on the Illumina HiSeq System. In the authors' own workflow: A later analysis tallied roughly 78 million unique TCR beta chains across the 666 repertoires, and about 10 million of those chains were shared by two or more donors. Raw reads were error-corrected and collapsed into unique sequences with a nearest-neighbor algorithm that merged closely related sequences to remove PCR and sequencing errors. To assign V, D and J gene segments, CDR3 sequences were aligned to IMGT reference sequences. For a sequence to be retained, at least a six-nucleotide match to both a V gene segment and a J gene segment was required. Rearrangements were classified as productive when the CDR3 lacked stop codons and remained in frame with V and J, and all other rearrangements were classified as non-productive. Following IMGT convention, CDR3 was defined as the stretch from the second conserved V-encoded cysteine to the conserved J-encoded phenylalanine. In an earlier analysis of around 540 of the donors, sequences lacking an unambiguous match to a single V gene segment were excluded. In an earlier analysis of some 590 of the donors, V segments were called functional above 56.7% productive rearrangements and were called segregating when the between-donor standard deviation exceeded 5%. To diagnose cytomegalovirus status from the catalog of TCR beta chain sequences, a statistical classification framework was built. A later analysis assigned V and J genes by comparing TCR nucleotide sequences with IMGT/GENE-DB human TR gene sequences. The TCRdist pipeline was used in a later analysis to assign CDR3 sequences and most-parsimonious VDJ recombination scenarios. A later analysis defined each TCR beta chain by its CDR3 amino acid sequence plus V-gene family, and excluded reads lacking a unique V-gene family. In a later analysis, 450 to 600 highly shared, low-generation-probability nucleotide sequences were removed to address suspected cross-contamination and a sequencing artifact. For each public chain, a later analysis derived a clonal expansion index from normalized ranks of inferred template counts within each repertoire. Generation probabilities in a later analysis came from a VDJ recombination model fitted to out-of-frame rearrangements, and those results were checked against IGoR. In a later analysis, TCR-TCR, TCR-HLA and TCR-CMV co-occurrence was scored with hypergeometric tests, and a repertoire-size bias correction was applied to TCR pairs. To estimate false discovery rates, a later analysis permuted the HLA or CMV assignments 20 times. In a later analysis, co-occurring TCRs were grouped using DBSCAN, and TCRdist sequence similarity was added for clustering within HLA-allele-positive subsets. Co-occurrence clustering excluded repertoires with fewer than 30,000 or more than 120,000 public chains, plus five with anomalous nucleotide sharing. TCRdb holds this immuneACCESS table with in-frame rearrangements only. Some clones are missing; in checked studies, unresolved V genes explain under half, and the rest has no known cause. V, J and clone size were drawn from that table, and D and trimming were deduced from the DNA. This sample has around 150,000 clones in its table, and 78% of those were observed once. Roughly 3% of the sample comes from the top ten.

For this clone: Its specific antigen is unknown. Within one base of it there is no much larger clone, and no base qualities were kept.

In total, 630 or so healthy bone marrow donors made up the cohort. At the time of sampling, every cohort member was nominally healthy, though immune exposures that went unrecorded were likely present. The donor tested CMV seronegative, placing the donor among the 300 to 400 seronegative members of the cohort. Each donor provided a peripheral blood sample, and peripheral blood mononuclear cells were used for TCR beta sequencing. The Qiagen DNeasy Blood Extraction Kit was used to extract genomic DNA from the blood cell samples. The sample consisted of PBMCs. This sequence originates from a male donor in good health and CMV-seronegative.

CDR3 protein: CATRQVPTDTQYF. DNA sequence: TGTGCCACTCGACAGGTCCCCACAGATACGCAGTATTTT. The rearranged chain carries TRBV19 and TRBJ2-3; the D segment could be TRBD1, given 6 matching bases. Via the germline V gene (reference sequence), CDR1 is LNHDA and CDR2 SQIVND. The CDR3 numbers 13 residues from cysteine through phenylalanine. The read is trimmed to its CDR3 DNA, 39 bases read in frame from base 1. V lost 10 bases and J lost 2 bases; the stretch between them is 13 bases long. With the portions outside the CDR3 filled from the reference TRBV19 and TRBJ2-3 genes, the complete variable region becomes DGGITQSPKYLFRKEGQNVTLSCEQNLNHDAMYWYRQDPGQGLRLIYYSQIVNDFQKGDIAEGYSVSREKKESFPLTVTSAQKNPTAFYLCATRQVPTDTQYFGPGTRLTVL.